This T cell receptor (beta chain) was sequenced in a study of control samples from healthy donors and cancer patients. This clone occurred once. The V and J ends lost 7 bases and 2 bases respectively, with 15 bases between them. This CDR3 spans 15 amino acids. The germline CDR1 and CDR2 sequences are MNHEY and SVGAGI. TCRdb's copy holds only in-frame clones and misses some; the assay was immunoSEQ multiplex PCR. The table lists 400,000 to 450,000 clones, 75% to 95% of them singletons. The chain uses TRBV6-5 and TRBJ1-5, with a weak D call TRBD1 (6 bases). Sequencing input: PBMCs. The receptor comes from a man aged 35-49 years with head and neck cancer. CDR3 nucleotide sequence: TGTGCCAGCACCCCGGGGGCGAATGGCAATCAGCCCCAGCATTTT. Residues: CASTPGANGNQPQHF.